Following are 12 T cell receptor beta chains from one sample sequenced in a study of blood T cell repertoires in COVID-19. Generated by immunoSEQ multiplex PCR, the TCRdb table keeps only in-frame clones and is missing some. The data contain over 100,000 clones, around 92% of them singletons. Source material: peripheral blood. Receptors were obtained from a man between 18 and 29 years old with acute or convalescent COVID-19.

The chain has TRBV12-5 and TRBJ1-1; D remains ambiguous. Germline V gives CDR1 LGHNT, CDR2 FRNRAP. Trimming shortened V by 1 base and J by 6 bases, and 12 bases separated the two germline ends. This CDR3 region has 14 residues. CDR3: CASGLDAGLAEAFF. The CDR3 DNA sequence: TGTGCTAGTGGTTTGGACGCGGGTTTAGCTGAAGCTTTCTTT.

The chain uses TRBV18 and TRBJ2-1; TRBD2 aligns across 8 bases. CDR3 length: 16 amino acids. The V gene's germline CDR1 is KGHSH and CDR2 LQKENI. The V and J ends lost 3 bases and 5 bases, in that order; junction bases with no gene match: 9. In DNA, the CDR3 is TGTGCCAGCTCACCCGTGGGGGGTAGCGGGGACAATGAGCAGTTCTTC. Its translation: CASSPVGGSGDNEQFF. Full variable domain (outside the CDR3, taken from reference TRBV18 and TRBJ2-1): NAGVMQNPRHLVRRRGQEARLRCSPMKGHSHVYWYRQLPEEGLKFMVYLQKENIIDESGMPKERFSAEFPKEGPSILRIQQVVRGDSAAYFCASSPVGGSGDNEQFFGPGTRLTVL.

This clone has more than one count but fewer than ten. The chain recombines TRBV5-1 with TRBJ1-2; 7 bases line up with TRBD1. V shed 0 bases and J 7 bases; nucleotides not matched to a gene: 9. The germline V gene encodes CDR1 SGHRS and CDR2 YFSETQ. This CDR3 is 15 amino acids long. This CDR3 is CASSLVEGAIGGYTF. The CDR3 nucleotides are TGCGCCAGCAGCTTGGTGGAGGGGGCGATCGGTGGCTACACCTTC.

V gene TRBV11-2 combines with J gene TRBJ1-1, with no clear D. V gave up 5 bases and J gave up 3 bases, with 16 bases separating them. The CDR3 length is 15 residues. Germline CDR1 and CDR2: SGHAT and FQNNGV. The CDR3 here is CASSGGRPGYTEAFF. CDR3 nucleotide sequence: TGTGCCAGCAGCGGTGGCAGACCGGGATACACTGAAGCTTTCTTT.

The chain combines TRBV7-9 with TRBJ1-6; TRBD1 matches 9 bases. The germline V gene has CDR1 SEHNR and CDR2 FQNEAQ (reference sequence). V dropped 5 bases and J dropped 5; count of bases not matched to a gene: 7. CDR3 size: 16 residues. The chain's CDR3 is CASSPWTGVNNSPLHF. CDR3 nucleotide sequence: TGTGCCAGCAGCCCGTGGACAGGGGTTAATAATTCACCCCTCCACTTT.

The chain couples TRBV18 to TRBJ2-6; D might be TRBD1 (6 bases). From germline, CDR1 is KGHSH and CDR2 LQKENI. The germline V and J ends were trimmed by 6 bases and 0 bases, with 18 bases remaining between them. The CDR3 loop spans 18 amino acids. The CDR3 region is CASSPTGPGASGANVLTF. The CDR3 coding sequence is TGTGCCAGCTCCCCGACAGGCCCCGGGGCCTCTGGGGCCAACGTCCTGACTTTC.

V gene TRBV3-1 (or the pseudogene TRBV3-2) combines with J gene TRBJ1-1; no reliable D call. Trimming took 2 bases from V and 1 from J, leaving 8 bases between them. The germline CDR1 and CDR2 sequences are LGHDT and YNNKEL (reference sequence). The CDR3 is made up of 14 amino acids. CDR3 in amino acids: CASSQRERNTEAFF. The CDR3, as DNA: TGTGCCAGCAGCCAACGGGAGAGGAACACTGAAGCTTTCTTT.

V usage is TRBV7-9 and J usage is TRBJ1-1, with D possibly being TRBD1 (6 bases). V was cut by 8 bases and J by 8 bases, with 12 bases left in between. Per germline, CDR1 SEHNR and CDR2 FQNEAQ (reference sequence). The length of the CDR3 is 11 residues. This CDR3 reads CASGPGQEAFF. The CDR3 DNA sequence: TGTGCCAGCGGTCCCGGACAGGAAGCTTTCTTT.

The genes are TRBV9 and TRBJ1-4; perhaps TRBD1 as D (6 bases). This CDR3 contains 16 residues. CDR1 and CDR2 from the germline V gene are SGDLS and YYNGEE. Trimming left V 4 bases short and J 8 bases short, with 21 bases between. As DNA, the CDR3 is TGTGCCAGCAGCCCCCTCTACAGGGTCATAGACGAAAAACTGTTTTTT. Protein sequence: CASSPLYRVIDEKLFF.

In DNA form, the CDR3 reads TGTGCCATCAGCGCGGGACTAGCGGGACAAGAGACCCAGTACTTC. It is translated as CAISAGLAGQETQYF. The J gene is TRBJ2-5, the V gene TRBV10-3; 13 bases fit TRBD2. The CDR3 consists of 15 residues. Germline V gives CDR1 ENHRY, CDR2 SYGVKD. The trim removed 6 bases at V and 2 bases at J, leaving 3 bases unmatched.

The V and J genes are TRBV27 and TRBJ2-7; TRBD1 matches at 7 bases. Trimming cost V 0 bases and J 3 bases; bases outside gene matches: 11. The CDR3 is made up of 17 amino acids. Germline assignment: CDR1 MNHEY and CDR2 SMNVEV (reference sequence). The CDR3 is CASSLSGSEGTDYEQYF. CDR3 DNA sequence: TGTGCCAGCAGTTTATCGGGTTCCGAGGGGACAGACTACGAGCAGTACTTC.

V usage is TRBV6-5 and J usage is TRBJ1-1, with 7 bases matching TRBD1. V lost 7 bases, J lost 3 bases, and 8 bases stayed unmatched. There are 14 residues in the CDR3. Germline CDR1 reads MNHEY; CDR2 reads SVGAGI. The CDR3 bases are TGTGCCAGCATCCAATCGACAGGGCACACTGAAGCTTTCTTT. Amino acids: CASIQSTGHTEAFF.